One and the same sample provided the 25 T cell receptor beta chains below, sequenced in a study of patients and donors after allogeneic stem cell transplantation. TCRdb re-called the RT-PCR reads through MiXCR, storing one row per CDR3 protein. The sample lists more than 850,000 distinct CDR3 sequences, roughly 18% occurring once. The sequencing input was blood, either unsorted or a sorted T cell fraction (not recorded which). These TCRs come from a human donor who was either an allogeneic HSCT recipient or a stem cell or donor lymphocyte infusion donor (not recorded which). It is not recorded whose cells these are; they may come from a transplant donor.

This rearrangement joins TRBV5-6 to TRBJ2-4, with 7 bases identical to TRBD1. The V segment lost 4 bases and the J segment 7 bases; nucleotides outside the gene matches: 8. The germline V gene encodes CDR1 SGHDT and CDR2 YYEEEE. The CDR3 is 14 amino acids. CDR3: CASSTLKGGNIQYF. CDR3 DNA sequence: TGTGCCAGCAGCACCCTGAAAGGGGGCAACATTCAGTACTTC. Looking up the rest from reference TRBV5-6 and TRBJ2-4 gives the full variable domain: DAGVTQSPTHLIKTRGQQVTLRCSPKSGHDTVSWYQQALGQGPQFIFQYYEEEERQRGNFPDRFSGHQFPNYSSELNVNALLLGDSALYLCASSTLKGGNIQYFGAGTRLSVL.

The chain has TRBV6-5 and TRBJ1-5; 7 bases map to TRBD1. Unmatched junction bases numbered 12, after V lost 0 bases and J lost 1 base. The germline CDR1 and CDR2 sequences are MNHEY and SVGAGI. The CDR3 length is 19 residues. CDR3 protein: CASSYSWAGGAGSNQPQHF. The CDR3 nucleotides are TGTGCCAGCAGTTACTCGTGGGCAGGGGGAGCGGGGAGCAATCAGCCCCAGCATTTT.

This clonotype appeared a few times. V is TRBV5-1 and J is TRBJ2-7; D may be TRBD1 (6 bases). The CDR3 extends over 13 amino acids. The V and J ends lost 1 base and 6 bases respectively, with 11 bases between them. CDR1 and CDR2 from the germline V gene are SGHRS and YFSETQ. In nucleotides, the CDR3 is TGCGCCAGCAGCTTGCAACAGGGATTCGAGCAGTACTTC. Translation: CASSLQQGFEQYF.

The chain links TRBV18 to TRBJ1-1, with D maybe TRBD1 (6 bases). The V and J ends lost 1 base and 1 base respectively, with 13 bases between them. Per germline, CDR1 KGHSH and CDR2 LQKENI. The CDR3 contains 16 residues. The CDR3 nucleotides are TGTGCCAGCTCACCACGAATCAAAGGGGGGAACACTGAAGCTTTCTTT. Amino acids: CASSPRIKGGNTEAFF. Based on the CDR3 plus reference TRBV18 and TRBJ1-1, the full variable domain is NAGVMQNPRHLVRRRGQEARLRCSPMKGHSHVYWYRQLPEEGLKFMVYLQKENIIDESGMPKERFSAEFPKEGPSILRIQQVVRGDSAAYFCASSPRIKGGNTEAFFGQGTRLTVV.

There are a few counts of this clonotype. V and J are TRBV30 and TRBJ2-1, with 11 bases aligning to TRBD2. Unmatched junction bases numbered 4, after V lost 4 bases and J lost 8 bases. The CDR3 covers 13 residues. The V gene's germline CDR1 is GTSNPN and CDR2 SVGIG (reference sequence). CDR3 loop: CAWMTSGIHEQFF. The DNA of the CDR3 is TGTGCCTGGATGACTAGCGGGATCCATGAGCAGTTCTTC.

The V gene is TRBV15, the J gene TRBJ2-3; TRBD1 or TRBD2 may be the D gene (5 bases each). Germline V gives CDR1 LNHNV, CDR2 YYDKDF (reference sequence). The CDR3 runs to 16 residues. V lost 1 base to trimming and J lost 2 bases, with 13 bases between them. CDR3 bases: TGTGCCACCAGCAGAGGGGGGACGTTGGCCACAGATACGCAGTATTTT. This gives the protein CATSRGGTLATDTQYF.

The chain has TRBV5-6 and TRBJ2-5; D perhaps matches TRBD1 (6 bases). Germline V gene data show CDR1 as SGHDT and CDR2 as YYEEEE. Trimming stripped 3 bases from V and 5 bases from J, with 17 bases between. The length of the CDR3 is 15 residues. The CDR3 loop is CASSWTPPGAETQYF. The CDR3 region has the DNA TGTGCCAGCAGCTGGACCCCGCCAGGGGCTGAGACCCAGTACTTC.

This chain uses TRBV29-1 with TRBJ1-1; 7 bases are a match to TRBD1. With 5 bases clipped from V and 3 bases from J, the junction kept 6 bases outside the gene matches. The germline gives CDR1 SQVTM, CDR2 ANQGSEA. The CDR3 is 13 amino acids. In DNA form, the CDR3 reads TGCAGCGTTTCTACAGGGGTGTACACTGAAGCTTTCTTT. It translates to CSVSTGVYTEAFF.

Comments on this clonotype: This may be a read error, as it is one base from a much larger clone. The chain couples TRBV12-3 or TRBV12-4 to TRBJ1-2; D gene uncertain. CDR3 length: 13 residues. The CDR3 is CAISLGGVGGYTF. The DNA of the CDR3 is TGTGCCATCAGTTTAGGTGGCGTGGGTGGCTACACCTTC.

There are a few counts of this clonotype. The chain employs TRBV20-1 and TRBJ2-7; D uncertain. Germline assignment: CDR1 DFQATT and CDR2 SNEGSKA (reference sequence). V lost 0 bases and J lost 7, with 19 bases in between. The CDR3 is 15 amino acids. CDR3 amino acids: CSARDPERWRGEQYF. The CDR3 DNA reads as TGCAGTGCTAGAGATCCTGAGCGATGGCGTGGAGAGCAGTACTTC.

The chain has TRBV20-1 and TRBJ2-3; tentatively, D is TRBD1 (6 bases). Germline lookup yields CDR1 DFQATT and CDR2 SNEGSKA (reference sequence). The CDR3 extends over 14 amino acids. V shed 6 bases and J shed 1 base, with 14 bases lying between them. CDR3 region: CSALQGGGTDTQYF. CDR3 DNA sequence: TGCAGTGCCCTACAGGGCGGCGGCACAGATACGCAGTATTTT.

This clonotype was detected a few times. The chain recombines TRBV7-2 with TRBJ2-3, with D uncertain. Germline CDR1 is SGHTA and CDR2 is FQGNSA. Trimming took off 5 bases at V and 3 bases at J, with 21 bases between the two ends. The CDR3 runs 17 residues. The CDR3 coding sequence is TGTGCCAGCAGCCTAGGACCGGCTTTGAGACGGACAGATACGCAGTATTTT. This codes for CASSLGPALRRTDTQYF.

This clonotype was observed many times. The J gene is TRBJ2-3, the V gene TRBV15; 7 bases map to TRBD1. The CDR3 length is 14 residues. Germline values: CDR1 LNHNV, CDR2 YYDKDF (reference sequence). V was clipped by 8 bases and J by 3 bases; unmatched bases: 8. The CDR3, as DNA: TGTGCCACCGCCGACAGGGTTAGGACAGATACGCAGTATTTT. As protein: CATADRVRTDTQYF.

The chain employs TRBV11-2 and TRBJ2-1; 13 positions match TRBD2. Germline values: CDR1 SGHAT, CDR2 FQNNGV. J lost 0 bases, V lost 0 bases, and 5 bases had no gene match. The CDR3 is 19 amino acids. The chain's CDR3 is CASSLDETSGRSSYNEQFF. The DNA for the CDR3 is TGTGCCAGCAGCTTAGATGAGACTAGCGGGAGGAGCTCCTACAATGAGCAGTTCTTC.

The chain has TRBV7-8 and TRBJ2-7; possible D gene TRBD1, 6 bases. V shed 6 bases and J shed 3 bases, with 15 bases lying between them. Looked up from germline, CDR1 is SGHVS and CDR2 is FQNEAQ. The CDR3 has 14 residues. CDR3 in DNA: TGTGCCAGCAGGTCAGGGGCAGCAATCTACGAGCAGTACTTC. Translation gives CASRSGAAIYEQYF.

This clonotype has ten or more counts. This chain joins TRBV7-9 and TRBJ1-5, with 8 nucleotides matching TRBD1. Germline assignment: CDR1 SEHNR and CDR2 FQNEAQ (reference sequence). The junction had 3 bases not matched to a gene; V was cut back by 3 bases and J by 5 bases. CDR3 length equals 14 residues. CDR3 region: CASSFGQGYQPQHF. CDR3 sequence (DNA): TGTGCCAGCAGCTTTGGACAGGGTTATCAGCCCCAGCATTTT.

The table lists this clonotype with many counts. The J gene is TRBJ1-1, the V gene TRBV6-5; unclear D gene. Germline V gene lookup returns CDR1 MNHEY and CDR2 SVGAGI. The CDR3 runs 11 residues. V shed 10 bases and J shed 3 bases, with 9 bases lying between them. The CDR3 region is CATWRDTEAFF. The CDR3 region has the DNA TGTGCCACCTGGAGGGACACTGAAGCTTTCTTT.

The chain carries TRBV10-3 and TRBJ2-2, with 9 nucleotides matching TRBD1. Germline loops: CDR1 ENHRY, CDR2 SYGVKD. This CDR3 region has 13 residues. Germline trimming cut 10 bases from V and 3 bases from J; bases unmatched to any gene: 3. The CDR3 protein is CATRDRDTGELFF. The CDR3 coding sequence is TGTGCCACCCGGGACAGGGACACCGGGGAGCTGTTTTTT.

CDR3 amino acids: CSARAGQYEQYF. The CDR3 bases are TGCAGTGCTAGAGCAGGGCAATACGAGCAGTACTTC. The J gene is TRBJ2-7, the V gene TRBV20-1; the D gene is possibly TRBD1 (5 bases). Germline V lookup: CDR1 DFQATT, CDR2 SNEGSKA (reference sequence). This CDR3 comprises 12 residues. The ends were cut back, 1 base at V and 4 bases at J, with 8 bases in the middle.

V usage is TRBV25-1 and J usage is TRBJ2-2; 8 bases align to TRBD1. Germline CDR1 MGHDK, CDR2 SYGVNS. J lost 0 bases, V lost 5 bases, and 8 bases had no gene match. The CDR3 contains 17 residues. CDR3 nucleotide sequence: TGTGCCAGCAGTACCCGGACAGGGACGACGAACACCGGGGAGCTGTTTTTT. Amino acid sequence: CASSTRTGTTNTGELFF.

This clonotype was seen ten or more times. The rearrangement uses TRBV5-1 and TRBJ2-1; 12 nucleotides line up with TRBD2. From germline, CDR1 is SGHRS and CDR2 YFSETQ. The CDR3 has 15 residues. J lost 8 bases, V lost 4 bases, and 7 bases had no gene match. DNA for the CDR3: TGCGCCAGCAGCAGACTAGCGGGAGAGAAGTATGAGCAGTTCTTC. Its translation: CASSRLAGEKYEQFF.

The J gene is TRBJ2-1, the V gene TRBV9; 14 nucleotides agree with TRBD2. The J segment lost 9 bases and the V segment lost 1 base, leaving 6 bases of the junction unmatched. The CDR3 runs 16 residues. Germline lookup yields CDR1 SGDLS and CDR2 YYNGEE. Here the CDR3 reads CASSVSGTSGSFEQFF. Here the CDR3 DNA reads TGTGCCAGCAGCGTAAGCGGGACTAGCGGGAGCTTTGAGCAGTTCTTC.

The genes are TRBV9 and TRBJ2-7; 14 nucleotides agree with TRBD2. Germline V gene lookup returns CDR1 SGDLS and CDR2 YYNGEE. After removal of 4 bases from V and 7 bases from J, the junction contained 7 bases not matched to a gene. The CDR3 length is 15 residues. The CDR3 protein is CASSPGLAGVDEQYF. Written as DNA, the CDR3 is TGTGCCAGCAGCCCGGGACTAGCGGGAGTGGATGAGCAGTACTTC.

This clonotype turned up a few times. The chain couples TRBV7-2 to TRBJ2-2; D unresolved. CDR3 length: 12 residues. The germline V gene has CDR1 SGHTA and CDR2 FQGNSA. V was trimmed by 4 bases and J by 6 bases, leaving 6 bases between them. CDR3 bases: TGTGCCAGCAGCTACCGATCCGGGGAGCTGTTTTTT. As protein: CASSYRSGELFF.

V is TRBV19 and J is TRBJ1-1; no reliable D call. The length of the CDR3 is 13 residues. V shed 6 bases and J shed 3 bases, with 11 bases lying between them. Germline V gives CDR1 LNHDA, CDR2 SQIVND (reference sequence). This CDR3 reads CASRARNYTEAFF. The CDR3 coding sequence is TGTGCCAGTAGAGCCCGGAATTACACTGAAGCTTTCTTT.